The 10 T cell receptor beta chains presented below share a single source sample, sequenced in a study of cytomegalovirus exposure and HLA in healthy donors. Primers for the PCR totalled 60 Vbeta and 13 Jbeta. Using immunoSEQ multiplex PCR, the repertoire was profiled, and TCRdb retains in-frame clones only, with some absent. The repertoire holds about 55,000 clones, with roughly 74% as singletons. The sequencing input was PBMCs. The receptors shown here come from a man aged 40-50 years in good health and CMV-seropositive.

A word on this clone: At one of its ends the junction is not consistent with the germline gene, which may arise from a read error. The chain has TRBV6-1 and TRBJ1-2, with a possible D match to TRBD1 (6 bases). CDR3 length: 15 residues. CDR1 and CDR2 from the germline V gene are MNHNS and SASEGT. The CDR3 DNA follows: TGTGCCAGCAGGGAAGGGGGGGGAACTTCCTATGGCTACACCTTC. Its protein is CASREGGGTSYGYTF.

This chain joins TRBV5-1 and TRBJ1-3, with a weak D call TRBD1 (5 bases). Trimming stripped 1 base from V and 2 bases from J, with 13 bases between. This CDR3 has 16 residues. Germline CDR1 SGHRS, CDR2 YFSETQ. The CDR3 nucleotides are TGCGCCAGCAGCTTGAAAACAGGCCAGGCTGGAAACACCATATATTTT. Protein product: CASSLKTGQAGNTIYF.

The rearrangement links TRBV5-4 to TRBJ2-1; TRBD2 matches 7 bases. The CDR3 spans 15 residues. The V gene's germline CDR1 is SGHNT and CDR2 YYREEE (reference sequence). Germline trimming cut 2 bases from V and 1 base from J; bases unmatched to any gene: 3. The CDR3 is CASSLAGKSYNEQFF. For the CDR3, the DNA is TGTGCCAGCAGCTTAGCGGGGAAGTCCTACAATGAGCAGTTCTTC.

This chain connects TRBV2 to TRBJ2-5; the D gene is possibly TRBD1 (6 bases). Germline values: CDR1 SNHLY, CDR2 FYNNEI. V shed 5 bases and J shed 1 base, with 11 bases lying between them. The CDR3 has 14 residues. CDR3 nucleotide sequence: TGTGCCAGCAGTCAGACAGGACCCCAAGAGACCCAGTACTTC. Its protein is CASSQTGPQETQYF.

The J gene is TRBJ2-6, the V gene TRBV6-5, with D tentatively TRBD2 (5 bases). The CDR3 totals 16 residues. V lost 0 bases to trimming and J lost 0 bases, with 6 bases between them. The germline V gene has CDR1 MNHEY and CDR2 SVGAGI. CDR3 protein: CASSYSEDSGANVLTF. The CDR3 nucleotides read TGTGCCAGCAGTTACTCGGAGGACTCTGGGGCCAACGTCCTGACTTTC.

The table lists this clone with a count of one. The rearrangement links TRBV4-3 to TRBJ2-2; TRBD2 might be the D (7 bases). V lost 4 bases, J lost 3 bases, and 18 bases lay in between. CDR1 and CDR2 (germline): LGHNA, YSLEER. This CDR3 is built from 17 residues. CDR3 residues: CASSLNHGGPDTGELFF. The CDR3 nucleotides are TGCGCCAGCAGCCTAAACCACGGGGGGCCGGACACCGGGGAGCTGTTTTTT.

J is TRBJ1-4 and V is TRBV6-1, with a tentative D call TRBD1 (5 bases). The CDR3 consists of 14 residues. Looked up from germline, CDR1 is MNHNS and CDR2 is SASEGT. V lost 10 bases and J 3 bases, leaving 15 bases between the germline ends. The CDR3 spells CATMMGGANEKLFF. The CDR3 nucleotides are TGTGCCACGATGATGGGGGGTGCTAATGAAAAACTGTTTTTT.

The CDR3 reads CASSARPGSNQPQHF. DNA of the CDR3: TGTGCCAGCAGCGCCCGACCGGGGAGTAATCAGCCCCAGCATTTT. The chain carries TRBV5-4 and TRBJ1-5; unclear D gene. CDR1 is SGHNT and CDR2 is YYREEE in the germline V gene (reference sequence). V was trimmed by 4 bases and J by 4 bases, leaving 15 bases between them. CDR3 length: 15 amino acids.

The rearrangement joins TRBV10-1 to TRBJ2-3; 10 positions agree with TRBD2. V lost 3 bases to trimming and J lost 2 bases; unmatched junction nucleotides: 2. The CDR3 extends over 15 amino acids. Per germline, CDR1 WNHNN and CDR2 SYGVQD (reference sequence). This chain's CDR3 is CASSDSGGTTDTQYF. CDR3 coding DNA: TGCGCCAGCAGTGATAGCGGGGGGACCACAGATACGCAGTATTTT.

V usage is TRBV30 and J usage is TRBJ1-4, with D tentatively TRBD1 (5 bases). The CDR3 extends over 14 amino acids. Trimming cost V 3 bases and J 10 bases, with 18 bases left between them. Germline assignment: CDR1 GTSNPN and CDR2 SVGIG (reference sequence). The CDR3 nucleotides read TGTGCCTGGAGCTCGGGGGTTTTAATGGTAAAACTGTTTTTT. Translating it yields CAWSSGVLMVKLFF.